The 20 T cell receptor beta chains given below trace back to one sample, sequenced in a study of Graves' ophthalmopathy and Graves' hyperthyroidism. Amplification of TCR beta CDR3 regions used RNA transcripts. HTBI primers were employed in first-round RT-PCR, then a second-round multiplex PCR followed. TCRdb re-called the multiplex PCR reads with MiXCR, one entry per CDR3 protein. The sample lists under 200,000 distinct CDR3 sequences, roughly two fifths occurring once. Sequences were obtained from peripheral blood. The receptors were gathered from a woman in her thirties or forties with Graves' ophthalmopathy.

This chain connects TRBV6-1 to TRBJ2-5; D is uncertain. CDR1 and CDR2 from the germline V gene are MNHNS and SASEGT. This CDR3 has 15 amino acids. V was clipped by 3 bases and J by 2 bases, with 13 bases between them. The CDR3 loop reads CASSDMGGRQETQYF. The CDR3 DNA reads as TGTGCCAGCAGTGATATGGGTGGTCGTCAAGAGACCCAGTACTTC.

The chain joins TRBV12-3 or TRBV12-4 to TRBJ2-7; a possible D gene is TRBD1 (6 bases). Between the trimmed V and J ends, which lost 4 bases and 3 bases, there was a span of 16 bases. The CDR3 length is 15 residues. The CDR3 sequence is CASSSPQGLRYEQYF. The CDR3 DNA sequence: TGTGCCAGCAGTTCTCCTCAGGGGCTTCGCTACGAGCAGTACTTC.

Ten or more counts support this clonotype. The chain uses TRBV27 and TRBJ2-5; no firm D call. The V and J ends lost 3 bases and 7 bases respectively, with 12 bases between them. Germline values: CDR1 MNHEY, CDR2 SMNVEV (reference sequence). The CDR3 is made up of 13 amino acids. The CDR3 sequence is CASSFEVVGTQYF. CDR3 nucleotides: TGTGCCAGCAGTTTTGAGGTAGTGGGGACCCAGTACTTC.

This clonotype occurred many times. The chain is built from TRBV12-3 or TRBV12-4 and TRBJ1-2; D might be TRBD1 (6 bases). V shed 1 base and J shed 6 bases, with 6 bases lying between them. The CDR3 is 12 residues long. CDR3 in DNA: TGTGCCAGCAGTTTAGGGACAGATGGCTACACCTTC. Its translation is CASSLGTDGYTF.

V and J are TRBV6-4 and TRBJ2-7, with a weak D call TRBD1 (7 bases). This CDR3 is 15 amino acids long. The V and J ends lost 8 bases and 2 bases respectively, with 19 bases between them. Per the germline V gene, CDR1 is MRHNA and CDR2 is SNTAGT. CDR3 sequence reads: CASLYNAGGTYEQYF. Here the CDR3 DNA reads TGTGCCAGCCTGTACAACGCAGGGGGGACCTACGAGCAGTACTTC.

At least ten counts were recorded for this clonotype. The genes are TRBV12-3 or TRBV12-4 and TRBJ1-2; no firm D call. The V gene lost 3 bases and the J gene lost 4 bases, with 15 bases spanning the gap. The CDR3 spans 15 residues. This chain's CDR3 is CASSFRQTSVYGYTF. Here the CDR3 DNA reads TGTGCCAGCAGTTTCCGTCAGACATCGGTCTATGGCTACACCTTC.

This clonotype was seen at least ten times. The chain links TRBV6-5 to TRBJ2-7; 12 bases match TRBD1. The CDR3 extends over 15 amino acids. CDR1 and CDR2 from the germline V gene are MNHEY and SVGAGI. V trimming: 3 bases; J trimming: 7 bases; junction bases outside the gene matches: 7. This chain's CDR3 is CASSYPGQGAREQYF. DNA for the CDR3: TGTGCCAGCAGTTATCCGGGACAGGGGGCTAGGGAGCAGTACTTC.

This clonotype was counted a single time. The chain links TRBV20-1 to TRBJ1-2; D gene ambiguous. There are 12 residues in the CDR3. In germline, CDR1 is DFQATT, CDR2 SNEGSKA (reference sequence). Trimming shortened V by 3 bases and J by 0 bases, and 5 bases separated the two germline ends. The CDR3 nucleotides are TGCAGTGCTAGCGGAGCTAACTATGGCTACACCTTC. Translation: CSASGANYGYTF.

This clonotype has only a few counts. The chain couples TRBV7-2 to TRBJ2-7; 9 bases line up with TRBD1. The germline CDR1 and CDR2 sequences are SGHTA and FQGNSA. This CDR3 region has 14 residues. V dropped 5 bases and J dropped 3; count of bases not matched to a gene: 5. The CDR3 DNA follows: TGTGCCAGCAGCCAGGGACAGGGTCGCTACGAGCAGTACTTC. Its protein is CASSQGQGRYEQYF.

This clonotype was recorded at least ten times. The chain joins TRBV5-1 to TRBJ1-5; 8 bases line up with TRBD1. Trimming removed 4 bases from V and 6 bases from J; junction bases left unmatched: 6. The CDR3 is 14 residues long. The germline V gene encodes CDR1 SGHRS and CDR2 YFSETQ. CDR3 in DNA: TGCGCCAGCAGCCCGACAGGGGAGCGTCAGCCCCAGCATTTT. It codes for CASSPTGERQPQHF.

The CDR3 spells CASSLGAPGQPQHF. For the CDR3, the DNA is TGCGCCAGCAGCTTGGGGGCCCCGGGTCAGCCCCAGCATTTT. The chain recombines TRBV5-1 with TRBJ1-5; no firm D call. The CDR3 spans 14 residues. The V end lost 0 bases, the J end lost 6 bases, and 10 bases lay between the germline ends. CDR1 is SGHRS and CDR2 is YFSETQ in the germline V gene.

This clonotype was counted many times. At one end the junction does not follow the germline gene, possibly because of a read error. The CDR3 DNA sequence: TGTGCCAGCATTGCGGGACTCCGCACAGATGCGCAGTATTTT. It encodes CASIAGLRTDAQYF. This chain links TRBV12-3 or TRBV12-4 with TRBJ2-3, with a possible D match to TRBD2 (6 bases). This CDR3 is built from 14 residues.

This clonotype was seen many times. V gene TRBV12-5 combines with J gene TRBJ2-2; D might be TRBD1 or TRBD2, each matching 6 bases. V lost 6 bases and J lost 5, with 16 bases in between. Germline assignment: CDR1 LGHNT and CDR2 FRNRAP. This CDR3 has 15 amino acids. The CDR3 coding sequence is TGTGCTAGTGGGGTGGGGGGCGCAGGGACCGGGGAGCTGTTTTTT. Encoded protein: CASGVGGAGTGELFF.

This clonotype has a count of ten or more. The V and J genes are TRBV7-2 and TRBJ2-5, with 8 bases fitting TRBD1. Germline CDR1 SGHTA, CDR2 FQGNSA. The CDR3 is 14 amino acids. V lost 5 bases to trimming and J lost 5 bases; unmatched junction nucleotides: 7. CDR3 amino acids: CASSPMDRVETQYF. The CDR3 DNA follows: TGTGCCAGCAGCCCGATGGACAGGGTTGAGACCCAGTACTTC.

V and J are TRBV28 and TRBJ2-7, with D perhaps TRBD2 (6 bases). CDR3 length: 14 residues. CDR1 and CDR2 from the germline V gene are MDHEN and SYDVKM. Trimming removed 6 bases from V and 0 bases from J, with 12 bases in between. The CDR3 sequence: CASRTGLLSYEQYF. The DNA for the CDR3 is TGTGCCAGCAGAACGGGACTGCTCTCCTACGAGCAGTACTTC.

Ten or more counts support this clonotype. Sequence at one end of the junction differs from germline and may be a read error. The chain joins TRBV12-3 or TRBV12-4 to TRBJ2-5; 11 bases are a match to TRBD2. The CDR3 loop spans 12 amino acids. This chain's CDR3 is CASSLVASGGSF. CDR3 in DNA: TGTGCCAGCAGTTTAGTGGCTAGCGGGGGGTCCTTC.

Here the CDR3 reads CASSSTGQGAFF. The CDR3 DNA is TGTGCCAGCAGTTCCACCGGACAGGGGGCTTTCTTT. The V gene is TRBV6-5, the J gene TRBJ1-1, with TRBD1 matching 9 bases. Germline CDR1 and CDR2: MNHEY and SVGAGI. The V segment lost 4 bases and the J segment 11 bases; nucleotides outside the gene matches: 5. There are 12 residues in the CDR3.

This clonotype was counted at least ten times. The chain has TRBV29-1 and TRBJ1-2; the D gene is possibly TRBD1 (6 bases). The CDR3 loop spans 15 amino acids. V was shortened by 0 bases and J by 4 bases, with 15 bases between the two germline ends. Germline CDR1 reads SQVTM; CDR2 reads ANQGSEA. CDR3 sequence reads: CSVEDLGGGGYGYTF. CDR3 in DNA: TGCAGCGTTGAAGATCTTGGAGGGGGAGGCTATGGCTACACCTTC. The whole variable domain, remainder taken from reference TRBV29-1 and TRBJ1-2, is SAVISQKPSRDICQRGTSLTIQCQVDSQVTMMFWYRQQPGQSLTLIATANQGSEATYESGFVIDKFPISRPNLTFSTLTVSNMSPEDSSIYLCSVEDLGGGGYGYTFGSGTRLTVV.

In its sample, this clonotype was seen many times. The J gene is TRBJ2-2, the V gene TRBV11-2; 7 bases line up with TRBD2. The V and J ends lost 2 bases and 6 bases, in that order; junction bases with no gene match: 9. The V gene's germline CDR1 is SGHAT and CDR2 FQNNGV. The CDR3 runs to 16 residues. CDR3 protein: CASSLKWEGPSGELFF. CDR3 DNA: TGTGCCAGCAGCTTAAAGTGGGAGGGCCCTTCCGGGGAGCTGTTTTTT.

This clonotype was seen at least ten times. The chain carries TRBV20-1 and TRBJ1-2; possibly TRBD1 for D (6 bases). The CDR3 has 13 residues. Between the trimmed V and J ends, which lost 6 bases and 8 bases, there was a span of 19 bases. The germline V gene encodes CDR1 DFQATT and CDR2 SNEGSKA (reference sequence). DNA of the CDR3: TGCAGTGCCCTAGGGGGGGGCAGGGGAGGCTACACCTTC. Amino acid sequence: CSALGGGRGGYTF.